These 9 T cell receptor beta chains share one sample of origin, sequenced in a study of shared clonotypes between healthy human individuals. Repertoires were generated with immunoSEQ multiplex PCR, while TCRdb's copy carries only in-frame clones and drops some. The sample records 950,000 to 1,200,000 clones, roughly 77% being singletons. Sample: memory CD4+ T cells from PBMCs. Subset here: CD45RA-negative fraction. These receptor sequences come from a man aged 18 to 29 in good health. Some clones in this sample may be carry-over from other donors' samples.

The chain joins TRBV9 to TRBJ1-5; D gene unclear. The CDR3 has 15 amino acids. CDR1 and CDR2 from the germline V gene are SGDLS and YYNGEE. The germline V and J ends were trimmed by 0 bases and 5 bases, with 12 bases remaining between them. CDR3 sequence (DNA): TGTGCCAGCAGCGTAGGGAAAACCGAGCATCAGCCCCAGCATTTT. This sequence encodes CASSVGKTEHQPQHF.

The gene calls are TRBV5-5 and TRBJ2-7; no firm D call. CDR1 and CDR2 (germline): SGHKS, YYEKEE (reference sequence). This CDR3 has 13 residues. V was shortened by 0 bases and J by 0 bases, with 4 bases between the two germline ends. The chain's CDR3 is CASSLANSYEQYF. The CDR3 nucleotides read TGTGCCAGCAGCTTGGCCAACTCCTACGAGCAGTACTTC.

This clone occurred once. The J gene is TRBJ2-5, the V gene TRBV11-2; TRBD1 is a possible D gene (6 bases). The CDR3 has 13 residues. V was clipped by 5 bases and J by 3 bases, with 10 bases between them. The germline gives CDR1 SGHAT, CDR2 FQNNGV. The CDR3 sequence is CASSLNREETQYF. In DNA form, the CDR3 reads TGTGCCAGCAGCCTCAACAGGGAAGAGACCCAGTACTTC.

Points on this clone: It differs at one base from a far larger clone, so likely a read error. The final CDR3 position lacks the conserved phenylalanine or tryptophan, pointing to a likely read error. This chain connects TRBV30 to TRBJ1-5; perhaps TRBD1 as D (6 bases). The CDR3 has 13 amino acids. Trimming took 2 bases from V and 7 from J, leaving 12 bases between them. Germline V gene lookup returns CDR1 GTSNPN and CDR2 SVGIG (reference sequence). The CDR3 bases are TGTGCCTGGAGTAGGGGGAACGGGCAGCCCCAGCATTCT. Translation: CAWSRGNGQPQHS.

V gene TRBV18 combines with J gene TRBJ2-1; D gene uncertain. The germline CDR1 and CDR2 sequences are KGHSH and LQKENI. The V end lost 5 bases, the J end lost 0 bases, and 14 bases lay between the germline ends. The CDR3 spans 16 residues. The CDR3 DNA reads TGTGCCAGCTCAACCACTGCAACCCGCTCCTACAATGAGCAGTTCTTC. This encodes CASSTTATRSYNEQFF.

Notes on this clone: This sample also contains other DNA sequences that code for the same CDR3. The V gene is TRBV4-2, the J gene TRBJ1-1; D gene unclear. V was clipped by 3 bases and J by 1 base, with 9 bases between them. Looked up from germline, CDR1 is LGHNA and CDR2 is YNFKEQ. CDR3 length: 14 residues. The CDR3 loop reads CASSQTGGNTEAFF. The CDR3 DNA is TGTGCCAGCAGCCAGACCGGAGGGAACACTGAAGCTTTCTTT.

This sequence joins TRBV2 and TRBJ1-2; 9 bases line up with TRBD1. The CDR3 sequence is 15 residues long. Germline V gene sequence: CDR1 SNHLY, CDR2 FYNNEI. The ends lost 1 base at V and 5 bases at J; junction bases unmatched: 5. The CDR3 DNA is TGTGCCAGCAGTGAAGGGACAGGGGTTTTGTATGGCTACACCTTC. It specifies CASSEGTGVLYGYTF.

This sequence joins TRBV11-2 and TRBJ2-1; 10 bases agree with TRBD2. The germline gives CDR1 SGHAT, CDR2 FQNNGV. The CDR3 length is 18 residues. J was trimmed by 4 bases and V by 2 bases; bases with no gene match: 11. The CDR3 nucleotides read TGTGCCAGCAGCTTAACCCTAGCGGGAGCGACCCTTTACAATGAGCAGTTCTTC. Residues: CASSLTLAGATLYNEQFF.

CDR3 residues: CASSPEGGTDTQYF. DNA of the CDR3: TGTGCCAGCAGCCCCGAGGGGGGCACAGATACGCAGTATTTT. The chain links TRBV7-9 to TRBJ2-3; D perhaps matches TRBD1 (6 bases). Germline V gives CDR1 SEHNR, CDR2 FQNEAQ (reference sequence). This CDR3 is built from 14 residues. The V gene lost 5 bases and the J gene lost 1 base, with 10 bases spanning the gap.